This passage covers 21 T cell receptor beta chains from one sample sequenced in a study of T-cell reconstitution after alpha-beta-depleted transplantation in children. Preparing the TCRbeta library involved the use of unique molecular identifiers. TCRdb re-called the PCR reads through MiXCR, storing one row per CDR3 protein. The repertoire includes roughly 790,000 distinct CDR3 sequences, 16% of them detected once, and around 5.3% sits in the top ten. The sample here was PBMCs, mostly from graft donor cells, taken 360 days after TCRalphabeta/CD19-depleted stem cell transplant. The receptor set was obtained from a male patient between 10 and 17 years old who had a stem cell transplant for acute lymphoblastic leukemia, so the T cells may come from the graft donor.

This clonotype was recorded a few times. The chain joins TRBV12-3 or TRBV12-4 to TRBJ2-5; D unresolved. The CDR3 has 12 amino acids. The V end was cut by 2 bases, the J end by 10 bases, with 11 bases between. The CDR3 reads CASSLTLSGQYF. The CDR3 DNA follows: TGTGCCAGCAGTTTAACGCTGTCGGGCCAGTACTTC.

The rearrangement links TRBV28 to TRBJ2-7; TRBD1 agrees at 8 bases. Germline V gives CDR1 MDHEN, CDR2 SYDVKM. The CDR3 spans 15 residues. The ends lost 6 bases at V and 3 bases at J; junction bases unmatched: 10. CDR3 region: CASSPEDRDLYEQYF. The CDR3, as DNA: TGTGCCAGCAGCCCCGAGGACAGGGACCTCTACGAGCAGTACTTC.

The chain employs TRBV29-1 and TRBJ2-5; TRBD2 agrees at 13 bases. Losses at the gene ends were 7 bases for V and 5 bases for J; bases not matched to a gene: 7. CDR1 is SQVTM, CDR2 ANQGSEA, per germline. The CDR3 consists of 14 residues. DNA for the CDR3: TGCAGCGCCGAAACTAGCGGGAGGGTGGAGACCCAGTACTTC. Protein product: CSAETSGRVETQYF.

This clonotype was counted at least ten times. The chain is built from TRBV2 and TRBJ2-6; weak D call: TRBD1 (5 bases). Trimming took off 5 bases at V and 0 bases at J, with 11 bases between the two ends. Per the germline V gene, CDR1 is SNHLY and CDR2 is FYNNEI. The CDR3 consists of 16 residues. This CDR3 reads CASSLHRFSGANVLTF. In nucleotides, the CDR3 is TGTGCCAGCAGTCTTCACAGGTTCTCTGGGGCCAACGTCCTGACTTTC.

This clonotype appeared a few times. The CDR3, as DNA: TGTGCCAGCAGTGAATACGGTCAGGGATACTACAATGAGCAGTTCTTC. Protein sequence: CASSEYGQGYYNEQFF. The chain employs TRBV6-4 and TRBJ2-1, with D tentatively TRBD1 (5 bases). Germline-derived CDR1 and CDR2 are MRHNA and SNTAGT. CDR3 length: 16 residues. V lost 3 bases to trimming and J lost 3 bases, with 15 bases between them.

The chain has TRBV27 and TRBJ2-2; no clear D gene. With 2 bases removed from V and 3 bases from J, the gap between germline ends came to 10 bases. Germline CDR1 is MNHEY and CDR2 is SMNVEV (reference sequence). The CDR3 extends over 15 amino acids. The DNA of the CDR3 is TGTGCCAGCAGTTTAGGAACTACTTACACCGGGGAGCTGTTTTTT. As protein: CASSLGTTYTGELFF.

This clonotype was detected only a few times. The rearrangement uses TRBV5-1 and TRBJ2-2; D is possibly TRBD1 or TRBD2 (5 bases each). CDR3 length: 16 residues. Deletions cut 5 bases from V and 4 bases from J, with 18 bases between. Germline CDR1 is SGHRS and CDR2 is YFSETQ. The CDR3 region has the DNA TGCGCCAGCAGGATGGGGACCGGACACATCACCGGGGAGCTGTTTTTT. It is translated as CASRMGTGHITGELFF.

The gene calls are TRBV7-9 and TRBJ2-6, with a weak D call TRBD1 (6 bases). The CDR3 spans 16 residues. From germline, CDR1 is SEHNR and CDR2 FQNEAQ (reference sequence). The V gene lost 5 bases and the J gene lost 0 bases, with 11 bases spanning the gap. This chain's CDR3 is CASSMTGSSGANVLTF. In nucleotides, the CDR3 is TGTGCCAGCAGCATGACAGGTTCCTCTGGGGCCAACGTCCTGACTTTC.

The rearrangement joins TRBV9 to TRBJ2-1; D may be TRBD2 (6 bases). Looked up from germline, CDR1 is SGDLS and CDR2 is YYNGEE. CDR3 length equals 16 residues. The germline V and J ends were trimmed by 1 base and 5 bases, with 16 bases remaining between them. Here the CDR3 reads CASSVNIQRADNEQFF. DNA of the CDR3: TGTGCCAGCAGCGTAAATATACAGCGGGCTGACAATGAGCAGTTCTTC.

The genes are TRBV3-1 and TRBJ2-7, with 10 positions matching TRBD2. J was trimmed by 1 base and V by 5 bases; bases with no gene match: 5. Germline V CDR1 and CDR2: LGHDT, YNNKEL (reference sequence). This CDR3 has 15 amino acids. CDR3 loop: CASSDGLAASYEQYF. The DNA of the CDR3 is TGTGCCAGCAGCGACGGACTAGCGGCTTCCTACGAGCAGTACTTC.

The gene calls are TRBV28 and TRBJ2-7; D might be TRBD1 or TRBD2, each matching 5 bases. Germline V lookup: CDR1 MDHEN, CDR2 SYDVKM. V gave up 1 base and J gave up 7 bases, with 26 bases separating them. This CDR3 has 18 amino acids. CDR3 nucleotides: TGTGCCAGCAGTTTATCCCCGACTCCGGGGCCGTACCCGGGGGAGCAGTACTTC. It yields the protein CASSLSPTPGPYPGEQYF. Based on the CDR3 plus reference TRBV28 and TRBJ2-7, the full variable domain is DVKVTQSSRYLVKRTGEKVFLECVQDMDHENMFWYRQDPGLGLRLIYFSYDVKMKEKGDIPEGYSVSREKKERFSLILESASTNQTSMYLCASSLSPTPGPYPGEQYFGPGTRLTVT.

The CDR3 DNA sequence: TGCAGTTCTTCGACAGGGGGCAGGGAGACCCAGTACTTC. Residues: CSSSTGGRETQYF. V is TRBV20-1 and J is TRBJ2-5, with 10 bases fitting TRBD1. Germline-derived CDR1 and CDR2 are DFQATT and SNEGSKA (reference sequence). Germline trimming cut 8 bases from V and 5 bases from J; bases unmatched to any gene: 8. This CDR3 is built from 13 residues.

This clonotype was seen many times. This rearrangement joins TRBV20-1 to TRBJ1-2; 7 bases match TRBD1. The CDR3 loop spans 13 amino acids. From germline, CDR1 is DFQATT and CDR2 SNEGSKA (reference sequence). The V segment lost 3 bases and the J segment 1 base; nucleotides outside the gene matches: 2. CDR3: CSASGQVNYGYTF. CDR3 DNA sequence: TGCAGTGCTAGCGGACAGGTTAACTATGGCTACACCTTC.

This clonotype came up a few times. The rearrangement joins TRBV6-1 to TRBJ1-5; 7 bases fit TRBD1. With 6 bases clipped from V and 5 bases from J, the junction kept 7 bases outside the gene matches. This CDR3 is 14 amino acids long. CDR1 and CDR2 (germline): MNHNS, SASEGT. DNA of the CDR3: TGTGCCAGCAGCCTGACAGGGACGCATCAGCCCCAGCATTTT. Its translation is CASSLTGTHQPQHF.

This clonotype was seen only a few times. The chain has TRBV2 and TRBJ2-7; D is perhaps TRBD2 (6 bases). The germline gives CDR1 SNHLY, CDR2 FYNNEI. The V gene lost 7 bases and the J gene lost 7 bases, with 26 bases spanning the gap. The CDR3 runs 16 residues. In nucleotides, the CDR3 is TGTGCCAGCACCGACCTGACTAGAATCCTCCTACGGGAGCAGTACTTC. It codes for CASTDLTRILLREQYF.

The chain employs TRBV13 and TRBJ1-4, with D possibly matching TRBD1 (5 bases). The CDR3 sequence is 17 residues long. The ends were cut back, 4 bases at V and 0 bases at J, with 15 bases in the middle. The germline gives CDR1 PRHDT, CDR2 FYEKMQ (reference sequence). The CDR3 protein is CASSSPGRGATNEKLFF. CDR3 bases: TGTGCCAGCAGCTCGCCGGGACGGGGTGCAACTAATGAAAAACTGTTTTTT.

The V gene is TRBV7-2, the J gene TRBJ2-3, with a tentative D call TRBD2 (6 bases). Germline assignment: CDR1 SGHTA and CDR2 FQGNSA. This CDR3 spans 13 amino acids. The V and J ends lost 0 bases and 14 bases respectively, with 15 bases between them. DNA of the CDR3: TGTGCCAGCAGCTTAGCTGAGGACTATCATCGGTATTTT. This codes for CASSLAEDYHRYF.

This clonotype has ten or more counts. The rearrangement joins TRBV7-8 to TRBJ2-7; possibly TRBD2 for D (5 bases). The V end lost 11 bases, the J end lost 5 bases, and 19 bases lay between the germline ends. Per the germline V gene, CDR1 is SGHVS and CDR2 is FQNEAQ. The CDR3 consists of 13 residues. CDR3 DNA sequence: TGTGCCGGCCGAGGGCTATCTGTCGACGAGCAGTACTTC. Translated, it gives CAGRGLSVDEQYF.

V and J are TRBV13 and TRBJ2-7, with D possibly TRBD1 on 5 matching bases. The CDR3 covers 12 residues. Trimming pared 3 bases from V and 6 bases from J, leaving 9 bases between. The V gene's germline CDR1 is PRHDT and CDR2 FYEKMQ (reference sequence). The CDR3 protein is CASSLKGFEQYF. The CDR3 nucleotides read TGTGCCAGCAGCTTGAAGGGGTTCGAGCAGTACTTC.

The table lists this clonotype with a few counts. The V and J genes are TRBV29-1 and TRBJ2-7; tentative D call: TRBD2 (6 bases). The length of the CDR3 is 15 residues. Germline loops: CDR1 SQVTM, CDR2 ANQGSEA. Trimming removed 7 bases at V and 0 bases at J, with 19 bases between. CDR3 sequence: CSAWFSGRSSYEQYF. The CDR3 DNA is TGCAGCGCTTGGTTTAGCGGCCGCAGCTCCTACGAGCAGTACTTC.

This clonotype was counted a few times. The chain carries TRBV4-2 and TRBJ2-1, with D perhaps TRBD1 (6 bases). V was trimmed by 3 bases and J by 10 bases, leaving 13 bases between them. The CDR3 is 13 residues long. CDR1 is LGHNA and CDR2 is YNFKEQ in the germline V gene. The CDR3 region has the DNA TGTGCCAGCAGCCAGCCCGAGGGGGACGAGCAGTTCTTC. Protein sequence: CASSQPEGDEQFF.